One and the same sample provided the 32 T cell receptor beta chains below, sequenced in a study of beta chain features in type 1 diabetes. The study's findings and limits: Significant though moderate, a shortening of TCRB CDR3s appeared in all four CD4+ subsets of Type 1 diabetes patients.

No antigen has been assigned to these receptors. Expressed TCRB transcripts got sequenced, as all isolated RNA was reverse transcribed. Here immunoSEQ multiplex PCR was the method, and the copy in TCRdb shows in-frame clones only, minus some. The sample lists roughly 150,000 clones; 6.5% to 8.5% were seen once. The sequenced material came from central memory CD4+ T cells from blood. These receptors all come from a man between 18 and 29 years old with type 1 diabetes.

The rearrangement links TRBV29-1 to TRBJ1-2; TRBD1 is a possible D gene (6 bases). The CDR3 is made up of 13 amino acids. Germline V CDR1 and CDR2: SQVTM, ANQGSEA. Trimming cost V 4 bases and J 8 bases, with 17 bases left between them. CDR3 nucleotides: TGCAGCGTTGGTTTGGGCGGGGGCGAAGGCTACACCTTC. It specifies CSVGLGGGEGYTF. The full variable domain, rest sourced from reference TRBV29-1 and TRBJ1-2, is SAVISQKPSRDICQRGTSLTIQCQVDSQVTMMFWYRQQPGQSLTLIATANQGSEATYESGFVIDKFPISRPNLTFSTLTVSNMSPEDSSIYLCSVGLGGGEGYTFGSGTRLTVV.

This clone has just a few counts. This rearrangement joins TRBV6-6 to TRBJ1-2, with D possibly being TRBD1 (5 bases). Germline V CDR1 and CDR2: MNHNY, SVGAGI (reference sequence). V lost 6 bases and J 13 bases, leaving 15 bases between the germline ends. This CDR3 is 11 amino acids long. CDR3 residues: CASSSGTAGTF. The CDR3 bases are TGTGCCAGCAGCTCCGGGACTGCCGGCACCTTC.

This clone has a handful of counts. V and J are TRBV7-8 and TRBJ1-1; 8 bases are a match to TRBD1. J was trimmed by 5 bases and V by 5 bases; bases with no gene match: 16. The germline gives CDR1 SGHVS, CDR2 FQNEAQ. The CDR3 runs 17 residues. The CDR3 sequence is CASSPSTGDPLSTEAFF. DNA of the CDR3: TGTGCCAGCAGCCCCTCGACAGGGGACCCCTTGAGTACTGAAGCTTTCTTT.

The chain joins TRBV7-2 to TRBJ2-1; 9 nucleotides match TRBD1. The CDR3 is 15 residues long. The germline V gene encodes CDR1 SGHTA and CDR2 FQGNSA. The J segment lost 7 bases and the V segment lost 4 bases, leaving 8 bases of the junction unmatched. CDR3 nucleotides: TGTGCCAGCAGCTCCCTAGGGACAGGGTTGAATGAGCAGTTCTTC. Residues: CASSSLGTGLNEQFF.

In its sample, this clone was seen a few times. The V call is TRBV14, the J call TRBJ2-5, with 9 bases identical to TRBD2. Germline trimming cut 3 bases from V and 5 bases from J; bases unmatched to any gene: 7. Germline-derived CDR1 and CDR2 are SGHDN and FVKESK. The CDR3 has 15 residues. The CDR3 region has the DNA TGTGCCAGCAGCCATCCTGGGACTAGCAGGGAGACCCAGTACTTC. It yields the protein CASSHPGTSRETQYF.

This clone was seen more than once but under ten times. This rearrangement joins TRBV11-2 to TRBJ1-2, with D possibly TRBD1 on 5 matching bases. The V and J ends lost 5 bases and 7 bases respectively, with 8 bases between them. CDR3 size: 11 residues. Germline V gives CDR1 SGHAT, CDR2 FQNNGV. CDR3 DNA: TGTGCCAGCAGCGAACAGGCTGGCTACACCTTC. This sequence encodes CASSEQAGYTF. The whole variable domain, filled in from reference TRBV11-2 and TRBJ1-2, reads EAGVAQSPRYKIIEKRQSVAFWCNPISGHATLYWYQQILGQGPKLLIQFQNNGVVDDSQLPKDRFSAERLKGVDSTLKIQPAKLEDSAVYLCASSEQAGYTFGSGTRLTVV.

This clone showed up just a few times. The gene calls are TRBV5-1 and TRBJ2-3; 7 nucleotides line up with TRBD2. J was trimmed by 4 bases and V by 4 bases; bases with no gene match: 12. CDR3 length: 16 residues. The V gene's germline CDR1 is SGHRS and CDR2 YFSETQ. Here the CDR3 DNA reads TGCGCCAGCAGCACTCTAGGACATGGGGGGGCAGATACGCAGTATTTT. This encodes CASSTLGHGGADTQYF.

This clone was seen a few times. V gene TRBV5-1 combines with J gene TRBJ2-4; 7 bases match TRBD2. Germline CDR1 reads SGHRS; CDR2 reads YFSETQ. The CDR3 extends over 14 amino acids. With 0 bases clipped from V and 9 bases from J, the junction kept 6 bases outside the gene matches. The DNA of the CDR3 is TGCGCCAGCAGCTTGGCGGGAGGAAGTGGCATTCAGTACTTC. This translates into CASSLAGGSGIQYF.

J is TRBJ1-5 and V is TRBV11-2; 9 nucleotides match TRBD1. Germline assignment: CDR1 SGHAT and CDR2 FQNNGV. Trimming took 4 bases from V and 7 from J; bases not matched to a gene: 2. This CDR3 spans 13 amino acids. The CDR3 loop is CASSWGQGQPQHF. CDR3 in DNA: TGTGCCAGCAGCTGGGGACAGGGCCAGCCCCAGCATTTT.

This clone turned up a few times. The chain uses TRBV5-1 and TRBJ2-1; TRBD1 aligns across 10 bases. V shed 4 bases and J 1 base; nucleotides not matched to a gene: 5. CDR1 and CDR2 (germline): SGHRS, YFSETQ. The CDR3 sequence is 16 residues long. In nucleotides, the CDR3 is TGCGCCAGCAGCCCCGGGACAGGGGCTTCCTACAATGAGCAGTTCTTC. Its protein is CASSPGTGASYNEQFF.

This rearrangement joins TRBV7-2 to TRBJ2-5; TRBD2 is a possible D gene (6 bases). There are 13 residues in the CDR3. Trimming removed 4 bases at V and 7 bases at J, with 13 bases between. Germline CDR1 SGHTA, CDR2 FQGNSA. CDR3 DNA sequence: TGTGCCAGCAGCTCCCTGCAGGAGGGGACCCAGTACTTC. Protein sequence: CASSSLQEGTQYF.

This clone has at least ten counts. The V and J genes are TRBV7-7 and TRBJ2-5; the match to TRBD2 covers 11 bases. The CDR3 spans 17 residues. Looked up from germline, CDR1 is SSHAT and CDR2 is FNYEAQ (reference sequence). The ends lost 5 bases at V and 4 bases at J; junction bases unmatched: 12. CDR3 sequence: CASSPGTSGDFRETQYF. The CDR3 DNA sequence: TGTGCCAGCAGCCCAGGGACTAGCGGTGACTTTAGAGAGACCCAGTACTTC.

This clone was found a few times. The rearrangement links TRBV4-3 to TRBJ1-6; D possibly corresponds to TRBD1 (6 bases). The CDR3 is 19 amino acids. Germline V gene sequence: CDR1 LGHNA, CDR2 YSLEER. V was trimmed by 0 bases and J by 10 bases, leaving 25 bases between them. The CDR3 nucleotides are TGCGCCAGCAGCCAAGATTGGGTGGGACAAGGGACCTCTAGCTCACCCCTCCACTTT. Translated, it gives CASSQDWVGQGTSSSPLHF.

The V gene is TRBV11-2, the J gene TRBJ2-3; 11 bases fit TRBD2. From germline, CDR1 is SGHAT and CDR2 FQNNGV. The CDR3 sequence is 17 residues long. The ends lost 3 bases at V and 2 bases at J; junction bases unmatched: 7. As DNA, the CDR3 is TGTGCCAGCAGCTTCCACGGACTAGCGGGCAACACAGATACGCAGTATTTT. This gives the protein CASSFHGLAGNTDTQYF. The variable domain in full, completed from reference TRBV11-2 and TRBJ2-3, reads EAGVAQSPRYKIIEKRQSVAFWCNPISGHATLYWYQQILGQGPKLLIQFQNNGVVDDSQLPKDRFSAERLKGVDSTLKIQPAKLEDSAVYLCASSFHGLAGNTDTQYFGPGTRLTVL.

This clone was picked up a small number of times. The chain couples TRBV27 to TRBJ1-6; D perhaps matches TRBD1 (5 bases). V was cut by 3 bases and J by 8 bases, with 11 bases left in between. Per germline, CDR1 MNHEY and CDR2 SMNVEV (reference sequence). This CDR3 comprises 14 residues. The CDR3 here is CASSLDISYSPLHF. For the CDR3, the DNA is TGTGCCAGCAGTTTGGACATTTCCTATTCACCCCTCCACTTT.

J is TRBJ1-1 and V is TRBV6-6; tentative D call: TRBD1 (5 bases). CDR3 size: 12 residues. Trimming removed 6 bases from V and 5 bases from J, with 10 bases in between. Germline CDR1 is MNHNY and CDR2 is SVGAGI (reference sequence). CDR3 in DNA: TGTGCCAGCAGGGACGGGGGTACTGAAGCTTTCTTT. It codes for CASRDGGTEAFF.

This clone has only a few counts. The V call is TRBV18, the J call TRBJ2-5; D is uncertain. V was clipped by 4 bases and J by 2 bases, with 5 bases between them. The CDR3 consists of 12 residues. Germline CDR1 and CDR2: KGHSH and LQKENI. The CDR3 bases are TGTGCCAGCTCACTCGGGCAAGAGACCCAGTACTTC. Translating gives CASSLGQETQYF.

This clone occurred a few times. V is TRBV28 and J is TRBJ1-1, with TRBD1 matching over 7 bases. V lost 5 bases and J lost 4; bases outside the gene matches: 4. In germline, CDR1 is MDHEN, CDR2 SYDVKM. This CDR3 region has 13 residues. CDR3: CASSHDRATEAFF. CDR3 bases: TGTGCCAGCAGTCACGACAGGGCCACTGAAGCTTTCTTT.

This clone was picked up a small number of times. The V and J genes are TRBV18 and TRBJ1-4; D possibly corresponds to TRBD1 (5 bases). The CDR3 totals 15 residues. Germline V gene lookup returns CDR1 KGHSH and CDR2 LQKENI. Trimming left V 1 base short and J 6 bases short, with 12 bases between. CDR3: CASSPRAGSDEKLFF. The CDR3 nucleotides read TGTGCCAGCTCACCACGTGCAGGGTCGGATGAAAAACTGTTTTTT.

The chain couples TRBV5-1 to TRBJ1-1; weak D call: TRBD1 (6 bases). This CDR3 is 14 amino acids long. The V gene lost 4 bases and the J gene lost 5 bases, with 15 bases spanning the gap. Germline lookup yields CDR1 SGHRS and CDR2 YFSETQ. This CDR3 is CASSPVATGTEAFF. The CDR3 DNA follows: TGCGCCAGCAGCCCTGTAGCTACAGGGACTGAAGCTTTCTTT.

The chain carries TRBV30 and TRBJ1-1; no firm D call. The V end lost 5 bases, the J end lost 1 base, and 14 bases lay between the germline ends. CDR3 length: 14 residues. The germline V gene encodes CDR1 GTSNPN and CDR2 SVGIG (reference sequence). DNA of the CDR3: TGTGCCTGGCAACCGGACGGGAGGAACACTGAAGCTTTCTTT. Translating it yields CAWQPDGRNTEAFF.

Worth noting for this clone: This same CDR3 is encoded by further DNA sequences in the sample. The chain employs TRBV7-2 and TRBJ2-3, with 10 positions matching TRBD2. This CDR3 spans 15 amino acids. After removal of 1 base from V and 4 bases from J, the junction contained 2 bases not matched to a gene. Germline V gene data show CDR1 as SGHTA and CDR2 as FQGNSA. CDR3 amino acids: CASSLVAGGADTQYF. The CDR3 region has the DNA TGTGCCAGCAGCTTAGTAGCGGGAGGCGCAGATACGCAGTATTTT.

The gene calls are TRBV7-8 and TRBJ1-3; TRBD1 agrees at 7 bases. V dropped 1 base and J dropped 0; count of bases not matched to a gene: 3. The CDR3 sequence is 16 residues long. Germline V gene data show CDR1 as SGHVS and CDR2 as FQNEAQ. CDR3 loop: CASSLVAGGSGNTIYF. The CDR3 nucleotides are TGTGCCAGCAGCTTAGTGGCAGGGGGCTCTGGAAACACCATATATTTT.

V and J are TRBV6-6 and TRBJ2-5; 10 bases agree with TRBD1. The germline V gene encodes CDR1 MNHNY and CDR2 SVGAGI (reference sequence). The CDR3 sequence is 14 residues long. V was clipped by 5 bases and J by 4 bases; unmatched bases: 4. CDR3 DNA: TGTGCCAGCAGTCTGGACAGGGGGGGAGAGACCCAGTACTTC. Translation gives CASSLDRGGETQYF.

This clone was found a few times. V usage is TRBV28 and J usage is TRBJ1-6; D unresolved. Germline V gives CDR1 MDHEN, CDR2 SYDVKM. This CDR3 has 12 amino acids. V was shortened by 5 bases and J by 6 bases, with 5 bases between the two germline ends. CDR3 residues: CASSQVNSPLHF. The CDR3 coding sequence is TGTGCCAGCAGTCAGGTTAATTCACCCCTCCACTTT.

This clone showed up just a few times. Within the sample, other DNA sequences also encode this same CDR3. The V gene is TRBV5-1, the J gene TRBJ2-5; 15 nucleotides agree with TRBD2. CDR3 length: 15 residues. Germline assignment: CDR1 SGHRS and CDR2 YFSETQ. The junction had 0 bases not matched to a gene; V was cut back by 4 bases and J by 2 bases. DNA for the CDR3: TGCGCCAGCAGCGGACTAGCGGGAGGGCAAGAGACCCAGTACTTC. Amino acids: CASSGLAGGQETQYF.

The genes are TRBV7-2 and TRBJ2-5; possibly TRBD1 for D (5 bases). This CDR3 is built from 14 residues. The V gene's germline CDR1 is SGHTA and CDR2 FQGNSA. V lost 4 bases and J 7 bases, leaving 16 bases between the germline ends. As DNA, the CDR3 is TGTGCCAGCAGCTCCGGGCAGGGAATATGGACCCAGTACTTC. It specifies CASSSGQGIWTQYF.

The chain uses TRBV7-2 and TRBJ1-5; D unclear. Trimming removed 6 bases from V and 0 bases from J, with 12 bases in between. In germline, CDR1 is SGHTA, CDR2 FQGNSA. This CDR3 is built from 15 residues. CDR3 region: CASSRQRGSNQPQHF. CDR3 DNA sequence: TGTGCCAGCAGTAGGCAACGGGGTAGCAATCAGCCCCAGCATTTT.

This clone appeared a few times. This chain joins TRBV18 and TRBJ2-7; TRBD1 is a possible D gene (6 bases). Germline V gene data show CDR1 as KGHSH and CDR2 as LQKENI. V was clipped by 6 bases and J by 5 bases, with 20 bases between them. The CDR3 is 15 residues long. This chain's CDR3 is CASSPRQDRGDEQYF. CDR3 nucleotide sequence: TGTGCCAGCTCTCCGCGGCAGGACAGAGGGGACGAGCAGTACTTC.

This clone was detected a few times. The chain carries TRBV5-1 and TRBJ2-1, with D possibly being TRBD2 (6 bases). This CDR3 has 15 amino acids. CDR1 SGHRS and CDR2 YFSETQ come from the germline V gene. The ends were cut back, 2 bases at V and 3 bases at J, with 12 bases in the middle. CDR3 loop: CASSFSAGSYNEQFF. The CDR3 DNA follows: TGCGCCAGCAGCTTCAGTGCCGGGAGCTACAATGAGCAGTTCTTC.

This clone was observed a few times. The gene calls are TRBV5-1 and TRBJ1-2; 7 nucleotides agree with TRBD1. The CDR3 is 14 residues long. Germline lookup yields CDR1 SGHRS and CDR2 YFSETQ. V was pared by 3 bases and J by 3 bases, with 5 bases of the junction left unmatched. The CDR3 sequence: CASSSTGWDYGYTF. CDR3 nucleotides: TGCGCCAGCAGCTCGACAGGGTGGGACTATGGCTACACCTTC.

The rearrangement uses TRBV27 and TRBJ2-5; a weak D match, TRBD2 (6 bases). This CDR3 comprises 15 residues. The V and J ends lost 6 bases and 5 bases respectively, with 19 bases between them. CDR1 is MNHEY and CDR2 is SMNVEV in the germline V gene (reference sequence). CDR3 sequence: CASSPTRDSGETQYF. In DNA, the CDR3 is TGTGCCAGCAGCCCGACCCGGGACTCGGGGGAGACCCAGTACTTC.